The TCR beta chain described here comes from a study of blood T cell repertoires in COVID-19. The overall study: The analysed material was cDNA or gDNA that came from T cells, B-cell-depleted T cells, or PBMCs.

Here immunoSEQ multiplex PCR was the method, and the copy in TCRdb shows in-frame clones only, minus some. The sample holds roughly 170,000 clones, approximately 85% seen once. Germline V CDR1 and CDR2: DFQATT, SNEGSKA (reference sequence). The germline V and J ends were trimmed by 3 bases and 1 base, with 11 bases remaining between them. The CDR3 loop spans 14 amino acids. The sequencing sample was made of peripheral blood. This sequence joins TRBV20-1 and TRBJ2-3; D is unclear. This sequence was found in a man in his sixties who had recovered from COVID-19. The DNA for the CDR3 is TGCAGTGCTAGTTACCCACCAGGCACAGATACGCAGTATTTT. Translated, it gives CSASYPPGTDTQYF.